This T cell receptor beta chain was sequenced for a study of T-cell memory formation after mild COVID-19. Study results and caveats: Of the contracting clones, CD4+ ones lay mainly in CM and EM, and CD8+ ones in EMRA.

V was clipped by 0 bases and J by 3 bases; unmatched bases: 7. This CDR3 has 16 amino acids. Germline CDR1 SGHRS, CDR2 YFSETQ. The table lists this clonotype with a count of one. No antigen is known for it. TCRdb analysed the 5' RACE reads with MiXCR anew, one entry per CDR3 protein. Among some 490,000 distinct CDR3 sequences, 15% to 20% were seen once, and the ten largest hold approximately 13%. Sequences were obtained from PBMCs or a T cell subset sorted from them (not recorded which). The chain links TRBV5-1 to TRBJ2-3; 7 positions match TRBD1. The receptor was derived from an adult woman who had mild COVID-19 (a few samples of this study predate the infection). Cell type and time point are not known. The CDR3 bases are TGCGCCAGCAGCTTGGTCGGTGGGACAGCGACAGATACGCAGTATTTT. This codes for CASSLVGGTATDTQYF.